This paragraph reports one TCR beta chain. No antigen is known for it. Lacking the conserved final phenylalanine or tryptophan, this CDR3 likely reflects a read error. The limits of the CDR3 on the DNA are not certain, so only TCRdb's listed CDR3 is given. The source of the sample is a study of tumor-infiltrating lymphocytes in primary liver carcinoma. CDR1 SGHAT and CDR2 FQNNGV come from the germline V gene. The CDR3 length equals 13 residues, ends included. Unsorted whole blood yielded blood RNA, and germline DNA was extracted as well. Production of TCR beta cDNA used approximately 480 ng total RNA together with a constant-region primer. Nested multiplex PCR, run for three rounds with slightly modified ARM-PCR, yielded TCR beta libraries. The first two PCR rounds, nine to ten cycles each, used TRBV1-TRBV30 forward primers and a C-beta reverse primer. MiXCR, run by TCRdb on the multiplex PCR reads, gives a single entry per CDR3 protein. The data contain 310,000 or so distinct CDR3 sequences, about 61% of them seen just once; the ten biggest clones take up about 6%.

Study-wide results and limits: Tumor region pairs shared more overlap than did tumor-adjacent and tumor-blood pairs.

The V call is TRBV11-2, the J call TRBJ2-1. This sequence was found in a middle-aged man with primary liver carcinoma and hepatitis B virus infection. Material for sequencing was peripheral blood. CDR3 residues: CASSLEESNELFL.